These T cell receptor beta chains were read from a single sample in a study of control samples from healthy donors and cancer patients. Libraries were prepared by immunoSEQ multiplex PCR; TCRdb keeps only in-frame clonotypes and omits some of them. The table shows approximately 100,000 clones, with less than 95% occurring only once. The sample comprised blood. The source of these receptors is a human donor in good health. The donor label of this sample is uncertain. CDR3s include the opening cysteine and the closing phenylalanine or tryptophan. Fields, in order: V gene, D gene, J gene, CDR3 length, clone size, CDR3 DNA, CDR3 protein. A D gene is named only where the DNA matches it firmly. Size is omitted from some rows. Given values are once, few, many or a class for expanded clones.

v_call: TRBV4-1; d_call: -; j_call: TRBJ1-5; cdr3_length: 12; clone_size: once; cdr3_nt: TGCGCCAGCAGCCAAGGGGGTGAGCCCCAGCATTTT; cdr3_aa: CASSQGGEPQHF
v_call: TRBV6-6; d_call: TRBD1; j_call: TRBJ2-7; cdr3_length: 13; clone_size: -; cdr3_nt: TGTGCCAGTCATGGGACAGAGGCAGACGAGCAGTACTTC; cdr3_aa: CASHGTEADEQYF
v_call: TRBV3-1/TRBV3-2; d_call: TRBD2; j_call: TRBJ2-3; cdr3_length: 16; clone_size: -; cdr3_nt: TGTGCCAGCAGCCAAGTCAGCGGGGGCCTTCCAGATACGCAGTATTTT; cdr3_aa: CASSQVSGGLPDTQYF
v_call: TRBV7-9; d_call: TRBD1; j_call: TRBJ2-5; cdr3_length: 13; clone_size: -; cdr3_nt: TGTGCCAGCACCCGGGACAGTCAAGAGACCCAGTACTTC; cdr3_aa: CASTRDSQETQYF
v_call: TRBV6-2/TRBV6-3; d_call: -; j_call: TRBJ2-4; cdr3_length: 17; clone_size: -; cdr3_nt: TGTGCCAGCAGTTACTCAGAGGGGACAATGGGCAAAAACATTCAGTACTTC; cdr3_aa: CASSYSEGTMGKNIQYF
v_call: TRBV12-3/TRBV12-4; d_call: -; j_call: TRBJ1-2; cdr3_length: 13; clone_size: -; cdr3_nt: TGTGCCAGCACTTGGGGCACCCAGGGTGGCTACACCTTC; cdr3_aa: CASTWGTQGGYTF
v_call: TRBV28; d_call: -; j_call: TRBJ2-7; cdr3_length: 15; clone_size: -; cdr3_nt: TGTGCCAGCCTGGACAGGTCGCAAGGAGGGGAGGAGCAGTACTTC; cdr3_aa: CASLDRSQGGEEQYF
v_call: TRBV6-5; d_call: TRBD1; j_call: TRBJ2-7; cdr3_length: 13; clone_size: once; cdr3_nt: TGTGCCAGCATCAAGGGGGACAGCTACGAGCAGTACTTC; cdr3_aa: CASIKGDSYEQYF
v_call: TRBV12-3/TRBV12-4; d_call: -; j_call: TRBJ1-1; cdr3_length: 13; clone_size: few; cdr3_nt: TGTGCCAGCAGTTTAGGGAACGGACGTCAAGCTTTCTTT; cdr3_aa: CASSLGNGRQAFF
v_call: TRBV3-1/TRBV3-2; d_call: -; j_call: TRBJ2-6; cdr3_length: 19; clone_size: -; cdr3_nt: TGTGCCAGCAGCCCCCCGTTGGCAGGGACTCTGTCTGGGGCCAACGTCCTGACTTTC; cdr3_aa: CASSPPLAGTLSGANVLTF
v_call: TRBV10-3; d_call: TRBD1; j_call: TRBJ2-7; cdr3_length: 14; clone_size: -; cdr3_nt: TGTGCCATCAGTGCAGGACAGGGGAGGTACGAGCAGTACTTC; cdr3_aa: CAISAGQGRYEQYF
v_call: TRBV14; d_call: TRBD2; j_call: TRBJ2-5; cdr3_length: 15; clone_size: -; cdr3_nt: TGTGCCAGCAGCCCCACGGGAGGGGATCAAGAGACCCAGTACTTC; cdr3_aa: CASSPTGGDQETQYF
v_call: TRBV11-2; d_call: TRBD2; j_call: TRBJ2-3; cdr3_length: 15; clone_size: -; cdr3_nt: TGTGCCAGCAGCTTAGTCGGGGGGAGTGGAGATACGCAGTATTTT; cdr3_aa: CASSLVGGSGDTQYF
v_call: TRBV7-8; d_call: -; j_call: TRBJ2-3; cdr3_length: 13; clone_size: once; cdr3_nt: TGTGCCAGCCAGGACAGCAGCACAGATACGCAGTATTTT; cdr3_aa: CASQDSSTDTQYF